This is a list of T cell receptor beta chains from one sample in a study of T cell responses to AZD1222 COVID-19 vaccine. Only in-frame clones appear in the TCRdb table, and some are missing; sequencing was by immunoSEQ multiplex PCR. The sample lists roughly 140,000 clones; around 88% were seen once. The sample here was peripheral blood, taken on day 0 of AZD1222 vaccination. The receptors derive from an adult in good health. Both conserved end residues are part of each CDR3. A D gene is named only where the DNA matches it firmly. A row's size may be missing; if present it is once, few, many or a size class.

v_call: TRBV18; clone_size: NA; d_call: NA; j_call: TRBJ2-3; cdr3_nt: TGTGCCAGCTCACCACCCTCTACAGATACGCAGTATTTT; cdr3_aa: CASSPPSTDTQYF
v_call: TRBV4-3; clone_size: NA; d_call: NA; j_call: TRBJ1-1; cdr3_nt: TGCGCCAGCAGCCAGAAATTACAGGGAAATCTAGCTTTCTTT; cdr3_aa: CASSQKLQGNLAFF
v_call: TRBV4-3; clone_size: once; d_call: NA; j_call: TRBJ2-2; cdr3_nt: TGCGCCAGCAGCCACTATAGGGGCTCCTCGAACACCGGGGAGCTGTTTTTT; cdr3_aa: CASSHYRGSSNTGELFF
v_call: TRBV7-2; clone_size: few; d_call: NA; j_call: TRBJ2-3; cdr3_nt: TGTGCCAGCAGCCCCACGCAGTTCACAGATACGCAGTATTTT; cdr3_aa: CASSPTQFTDTQYF
v_call: TRBV4-1; clone_size: NA; d_call: NA; j_call: TRBJ1-6; cdr3_nt: TGCGCCAGCAGCCAAGAGCCTACAGGGCTTACCTATAATTCACCCCTCCACTTT; cdr3_aa: CASSQEPTGLTYNSPLHF
v_call: TRBV25-1; clone_size: NA; d_call: NA; j_call: TRBJ1-5; cdr3_nt: TGTGCCAGCAGTCCCCTCGGGGATGAAAATCAGCCCCAGCATTTT; cdr3_aa: CASSPLGDENQPQHF
v_call: TRBV30; clone_size: few; d_call: TRBD1; j_call: TRBJ1-3; cdr3_nt: TGTGCCTGGAAAATGACAGGGGTCGGAAACACCATATATTTT; cdr3_aa: CAWKMTGVGNTIYF
v_call: TRBV14; clone_size: few; d_call: TRBD1; j_call: TRBJ2-3; cdr3_nt: TGTGCCAGCAGCGGACAGGTCACAGATACGCAGTATTTT; cdr3_aa: CASSGQVTDTQYF
v_call: TRBV7-2; clone_size: NA; d_call: NA; j_call: TRBJ2-5; cdr3_nt: TGTGCCAGCATTAAGGGGGGCGGGAGTGTCCAAGAGACCCAGTACTTC; cdr3_aa: CASIKGGGSVQETQYF
v_call: TRBV11-2; clone_size: NA; d_call: TRBD2; j_call: TRBJ2-3; cdr3_nt: TGTGCCAGCAGGATTAGCGGGAGGTCCTGGGCCACAGATACGCAGTATTTT; cdr3_aa: CASRISGRSWATDTQYF
v_call: TRBV6-1; clone_size: NA; d_call: NA; j_call: TRBJ2-7; cdr3_nt: TGTGCCAGCAGTGAGGGGGGAACCTACGAGCAGTACTTC; cdr3_aa: CASSEGGTYEQYF
v_call: TRBV6-5; clone_size: NA; d_call: NA; j_call: TRBJ2-7; cdr3_nt: TGTGCCAGCAGGGTGGACGGCGAGCAGTACTTC; cdr3_aa: CASRVDGEQYF
v_call: TRBV2; clone_size: NA; d_call: NA; j_call: TRBJ1-6; cdr3_nt: TGTGCCAGCAGTGAAAACAGGGATTCACCCCTCCACTTT; cdr3_aa: CASSENRDSPLHF
v_call: TRBV19; clone_size: NA; d_call: NA; j_call: TRBJ2-7; cdr3_nt: TGTGCCAGTAGTATAGCGAGTAGCTCCTACGAGCAGTACTTC; cdr3_aa: CASSIASSSYEQYF
v_call: TRBV19; clone_size: NA; d_call: NA; j_call: TRBJ2-3; cdr3_nt: TGTGCCAGTAGCGAAGTGCAGCTGAGCACAGATACGCAGTATTTT; cdr3_aa: CASSEVQLSTDTQYF
v_call: TRBV29-1; clone_size: NA; d_call: NA; j_call: TRBJ2-3; cdr3_nt: TGCAGCGTTGGTGGACAACTGCAAGATACGCAGTATTTT; cdr3_aa: CSVGGQLQDTQYF
v_call: TRBV7-9; clone_size: NA; d_call: NA; j_call: TRBJ2-1; cdr3_nt: TGTGCCAGCACCATGGGGATTGTCTCCTACAATGAGCAGTTCTTC; cdr3_aa: CASTMGIVSYNEQFF
v_call: TRBV6-5; clone_size: NA; d_call: NA; j_call: TRBJ1-2; cdr3_nt: TGTGCCAGCAGTTACGGGGGGCTGATAGGGGGCTACACCTTC; cdr3_aa: CASSYGGLIGGYTF
v_call: TRBV3-1/TRBV3-2; clone_size: few; d_call: NA; j_call: TRBJ2-4; cdr3_nt: TGTGCCAGCAGCCACTCGGCTCTAGGGCTGAACATTCAGTACTTC; cdr3_aa: CASSHSALGLNIQYF
v_call: TRBV5-5; clone_size: NA; d_call: NA; j_call: TRBJ1-5; cdr3_nt: TGTGCCAGCAGCTTCGAGGGGAGCCTCAGTGGTCCCCAGCATTTT; cdr3_aa: CASSFEGSLSGPQHF
v_call: TRBV29-1; clone_size: NA; d_call: NA; j_call: TRBJ1-1; cdr3_nt: TGCAGCGTTGCCTATGGGGGGCAGAACACTGAAGCTTTCTTT; cdr3_aa: CSVAYGGQNTEAFF
v_call: TRBV6-1; clone_size: NA; d_call: NA; j_call: TRBJ2-3; cdr3_nt: TGTGCCAGCAGTGGTCGAGGGTCGGTTAGAGCAAGCACAGATACGCAGTATTTT; cdr3_aa: CASSGRGSVRASTDTQYF
v_call: TRBV19; clone_size: NA; d_call: NA; j_call: TRBJ1-1; cdr3_nt: TGTGCCAGTAGTATAACGGCGGGGACTGAAGCTTTCTTT; cdr3_aa: CASSITAGTEAFF
v_call: TRBV7-9; clone_size: NA; d_call: TRBD1; j_call: TRBJ1-4; cdr3_nt: TGTGCCAGCAGCGCGGGACAGGAGCATGAAAAACTGTTTTTT; cdr3_aa: CASSAGQEHEKLFF
v_call: TRBV3-1/TRBV3-2; clone_size: NA; d_call: TRBD1; j_call: TRBJ2-7; cdr3_nt: TGTGCCAGCAGCCAAGATGGGACAGGCTTTACGCGAGAGTACTTC; cdr3_aa: CASSQDGTGFTREYF
v_call: TRBV28; clone_size: NA; d_call: NA; j_call: TRBJ1-4; cdr3_nt: TGTGCCAGCAGTTTAGTCGGGATAACTAATGAAAAACTGTTTTTT; cdr3_aa: CASSLVGITNEKLFF
v_call: TRBV18; clone_size: NA; d_call: NA; j_call: TRBJ2-7; cdr3_nt: TGTGCCAGCTCACCACAAATGGGCGGGAACAACTACGAGCAGTACTTC; cdr3_aa: CASSPQMGGNNYEQYF
v_call: TRBV3-1/TRBV3-2; clone_size: NA; d_call: TRBD1; j_call: TRBJ2-7; cdr3_nt: TGTGCCAGCAACGGACAGGGGGCCTACGAGCAGTACTTC; cdr3_aa: CASNGQGAYEQYF
v_call: TRBV28; clone_size: NA; d_call: NA; j_call: TRBJ1-1; cdr3_nt: TGTGCCAGCAGTTCCCGCCACAGGGAATGGACTGAAGCTTTCTTT; cdr3_aa: CASSSRHREWTEAFF